Listed here are 28 T cell receptor beta chains from one sample, sequenced in a study of blood T cells in healthy people across ages. PCR was performed a second time for roughly 7 to 11 cycles using a sample-barcoded 5' primer and a J-beta primer mix. TCRdb re-derived calls from the 5' RACE reads in MiXCR, one entry per CDR3 protein. The sample has 540,000 or so distinct CDR3 sequences, about 24% seen once. These data were likewise used in another study, on T cells of mothers and their children.

Input material: blood. These receptors were collected from a boy aged 10-17 years in good health.

To note about this clonotype: One end of the junction fails to match germline, which may point to a read error. The chain links TRBV20-1 to TRBJ2-5; possible D gene TRBD1, 6 bases. Germline V CDR1 and CDR2: DFQATT, SNEGSKA (reference sequence). The CDR3 totals 13 residues. The chain's CDR3 is CSARPRGQGTQYF. The DNA for the CDR3 is TGCAGTGCTAGACCCAGGGGCCAAGGGACCCAGTACTTC.

There are a few counts of this clonotype. The rearrangement uses TRBV4-3 and TRBJ2-5, with D possibly being TRBD2 (6 bases). The last part of the DNA fits TRBJ2-7 better; the J call may be wrong. Germline loops: CDR1 LGHNA, CDR2 YSLEER. The CDR3 is made up of 16 amino acids. CDR3 in amino acids: CASSWGISGSSYEQYF. The CDR3 DNA is TGCGCCAGCAGCTGGGGTATTAGCGGAAGTTCCTACGAGCAGTACTTC.

The chain has TRBV28 and TRBJ2-3; D gene ambiguous. The germline V gene has CDR1 MDHEN and CDR2 SYDVKM. Trimming cost V 4 bases and J 5 bases, with 16 bases left between them. The CDR3 runs to 15 residues. The CDR3 loop reads CASSSPRLTGDTQYF. For the CDR3, the DNA is TGTGCCAGCAGTTCTCCCCGCCTCACGGGAGATACGCAGTATTTT.

Of note for this clonotype: Here the CDR3 omits its conserved ending phenylalanine or tryptophan, so a read error is the likely source. V is TRBV18 and J is TRBJ1-2, with TRBD1 as a possible D gene (5 bases). The CDR3 covers 16 residues. Germline loops: CDR1 KGHSH, CDR2 LQKENI. Trimming stripped 6 bases from V and 4 bases from J, with 21 bases between. The CDR3 loop is CASSPSYSDRLYGYTL. CDR3 bases: TGTGCCAGCTCCCCTTCGTATTCCGACAGACTCTATGGCTACACCTTA.

The V gene is TRBV27, the J gene TRBJ2-7; TRBD1 is a possible D gene (5 bases). Between the trimmed V and J ends, which lost 0 bases and 3 bases, there was a span of 9 bases. The CDR3 has 14 residues. In germline, CDR1 is MNHEY, CDR2 SMNVEV (reference sequence). This CDR3 is CASSLSAGYYEQYF. In nucleotides, the CDR3 is TGTGCCAGCAGTTTATCGGCAGGGTACTACGAGCAGTACTTC.

In this sample, this clonotype turned up a few times. This rearrangement joins TRBV5-1 to TRBJ2-7; TRBD2 is a possible D gene (6 bases). The germline V and J ends were trimmed by 5 bases and 0 bases, with 18 bases remaining between them. This CDR3 has 16 amino acids. Germline CDR1 is SGHRS and CDR2 is YFSETQ. The CDR3 region is CASSRDTFGSSYEQYF. The CDR3 DNA follows: TGCGCCAGCAGTCGAGACACTTTCGGGAGCTCCTACGAGCAGTACTTC. Full variable domain (missing parts from reference TRBV5-1 and TRBJ2-7): KAGVTQTPRYLIKTRGQQVTLSCSPISGHRSVSWYQQTPGQGLQFLFEYFSETQRNKGNFPGRFSGRQFSNSRSEMNVSTLELGDSALYLCASSRDTFGSSYEQYFGPGTRLTVT.

The V and J genes are TRBV4-3 and TRBJ2-7; weak D call: TRBD1 (6 bases). V was trimmed by 0 bases and J by 0 bases, leaving 12 bases between them. There are 16 residues in the CDR3. The V gene's germline CDR1 is LGHNA and CDR2 YSLEER. The CDR3 loop is CASSQDRTESSYEQYF. The CDR3 nucleotides read TGCGCCAGCAGCCAAGATCGGACAGAGAGCTCCTACGAGCAGTACTTC.

This clonotype came up a few times. This chain connects TRBV20-1 to TRBJ2-3, with a possible D match to TRBD2 (6 bases). The CDR3 contains 15 residues. Trimming cost V 1 base and J 2 bases, with 13 bases left between them. The V gene's germline CDR1 is DFQATT and CDR2 SNEGSKA (reference sequence). CDR3 DNA: TGCAGTGCTAGAGGGGGGGACTCGATCACAGATACGCAGTATTTT. Its protein product is CSARGGDSITDTQYF.

At least ten counts were recorded for this clonotype. The rearrangement joins TRBV2 to TRBJ2-7; TRBD1 might be the D (6 bases). The V gene's germline CDR1 is SNHLY and CDR2 FYNNEI. This CDR3 has 14 amino acids. Trimming took 8 bases from V and 2 from J, leaving 16 bases between them. CDR3 loop: CASRVGHLTYEQYF. The CDR3 DNA sequence: TGTGCCAGCCGGGTGGGACACCTTACCTACGAGCAGTACTTC.

The genes are TRBV7-6 and TRBJ2-5, with 11 bases fitting TRBD1. The end of the DNA fits TRBJ2-7 better, so the J call may be wrong. From germline, CDR1 is SGHVS and CDR2 FNYEAQ. The CDR3 is 15 residues long. Here the CDR3 reads CASSGRDRGWYEQYF. CDR3 bases: TGTGCCAGCAGCGGCCGGGACAGGGGGTGGTACGAGCAGTACTTC.

The rearrangement links TRBV28 to TRBJ2-7; 9 bases line up with TRBD2. The CDR3 runs to 18 residues. CDR1 MDHEN and CDR2 SYDVKM come from the germline V gene. J lost 2 bases, V lost 3 bases, and 14 bases had no gene match. The CDR3 nucleotides read TGTGCCAGCAGTTTGTTTGGTAGCGGGGGCCATCTCACCTACGAGCAGTACTTC. Amino acid sequence: CASSLFGSGGHLTYEQYF.

This clonotype turned up a few times. CDR3: CASSFPGTGRVHPELFF. The CDR3 DNA sequence: TGTGCCAGCAGCTTCCCCGGGACAGGGAGGGTTCATCCGGAGCTGTTTTTT. The chain links TRBV7-9 to TRBJ2-2, with TRBD1 matching over 9 bases. The CDR3 is 17 residues long. Germline CDR1 reads SEHNR; CDR2 reads FQNEAQ (reference sequence). V lost 3 bases, J lost 10 bases, and 15 bases stayed unmatched. The variable domain in full, completed from reference TRBV7-9 and TRBJ2-2, reads DTGVSQNPRHKITKRGQNVTFRCDPISEHNRLYWYRQTLGQGPEFLTYFQNEAQLEKSRLLSDRFSAERPKGSFSTLEIQRTEQGDSAMYLCASSFPGTGRVHPELFFGEGSRLTVL.

The chain employs TRBV12-3 or TRBV12-4 and TRBJ2-5; possibly TRBD2 for D (5 bases). Between the trimmed V and J ends, which lost 6 bases and 7 bases, there was a span of 15 bases. This CDR3 is built from 13 residues. The CDR3 DNA reads TGTGCCAGCAGGCGGAGCGGAAAGGGGACCCAGTACTTC. It codes for CASRRSGKGTQYF.

J is TRBJ2-1 and V is TRBV6-2 or TRBV6-3; 11 positions agree with TRBD2. This CDR3 region has 16 residues. Per the germline V gene, CDR1 is MNHEY and CDR2 is SVGEGT. Unmatched junction bases numbered 4, after V lost 0 bases and J lost 6 bases. The CDR3 protein is CASSYSPLAGGNEQFF. The CDR3 bases are TGTGCCAGCAGTTACTCCCCGCTAGCGGGGGGCAATGAGCAGTTCTTC.

CDR3 loop: CAWNPPDRNQPQHF. The CDR3 DNA reads TGTGCCTGGAACCCCCCGGATCGCAATCAGCCCCAGCATTTT. This chain joins TRBV30 and TRBJ1-5; D remains unclear. Deletions cut 4 bases from V and 2 bases from J, with 12 bases between. Germline V gene sequence: CDR1 GTSNPN, CDR2 SVGIG (reference sequence). This CDR3 is built from 14 residues. The full variable domain, in which reference TRBV30 and TRBJ1-5 provide the parts outside the CDR3, is SQTIHQWPATLVQPVGSPLSLECTVEGTSNPNLYWYRQAAGRGLQLLFYSVGIGQISSEVPQNLSASRPQDRQFILSSKKLLLSDSGFYLCAWNPPDRNQPQHFGDGTRLSIL.

With regard to this clonotype: A much larger clone lies a single base off, so this may be a read error. This chain connects TRBV12-3 or TRBV12-4 to TRBJ2-6, with D maybe TRBD2 (5 bases). This CDR3 has 16 residues. Trimming took off 6 bases at V and 0 bases at J, with 12 bases between the two ends. The CDR3 DNA reads as TGTGCCAGCAGCCAGCGGAGGAACTCTGGGGCCAACGTCCTGACTTTC. Translated, it gives CASSQRRNSGANVLTF.

The V and J genes are TRBV2 and TRBJ2-1, with D possibly being TRBD2 (6 bases). CDR3 length: 12 amino acids. Germline CDR1 SNHLY, CDR2 FYNNEI. V gave up 6 bases and J gave up 9 bases, with 12 bases separating them. The CDR3: CASSRLVGEQFF. The CDR3 DNA sequence: TGTGCCAGCAGCCGACTAGTGGGTGAGCAGTTCTTC.

This clonotype came up a few times. The chain combines TRBV6-2 or TRBV6-3 with TRBJ1-1; no clear D gene. The V gene's germline CDR1 is MNHEY and CDR2 SVGEGT. The CDR3 sequence is 14 residues long. V gave up 0 bases and J gave up 5 bases, with 10 bases separating them. The CDR3, as DNA: TGTGCCAGCAGTTACTCGCGGGGTGGAACTGAAGCTTTCTTT. It is translated as CASSYSRGGTEAFF.

This chain joins TRBV5-1 and TRBJ2-5; D gene uncertain. Trimming removed 4 bases from V and 2 bases from J, with 15 bases in between. The CDR3 sequence is 15 residues long. CDR1 SGHRS and CDR2 YFSETQ come from the germline V gene. The CDR3, as DNA: TGCGCCAGCAGCCCCCAAACGAGGTTGCAAGAGACCCAGTACTTC. Translating it yields CASSPQTRLQETQYF.

This clonotype was seen many times. This rearrangement joins TRBV6-4 to TRBJ2-1; possibly TRBD1 for D (5 bases). Germline CDR1 reads MRHNA; CDR2 reads SNTAGT. Trimming stripped 4 bases from V and 5 bases from J, with 27 bases between. CDR3 length: 19 amino acids. CDR3 sequence reads: CASSGPQDTADGANNEQFF. CDR3 sequence (DNA): TGTGCCAGCAGTGGCCCACAGGATACAGCCGATGGGGCTAACAATGAGCAGTTCTTC.

This chain uses TRBV28 with TRBJ2-1; TRBD2 matches 8 bases. Near its end, the DNA agrees better with TRBJ2-5, so the J call may be wrong. The CDR3 extends over 12 amino acids. Germline V lookup: CDR1 MDHEN, CDR2 SYDVKM. CDR3 nucleotide sequence: TGTGCCAGCTTAAGCGGGGGTGAGACCCAGTACTTC. This codes for CASLSGGETQYF.

The sample holds a few counts of this clonotype. This chain joins TRBV4-3 and TRBJ2-1; maybe TRBD2 (5 bases). The CDR3 loop spans 15 amino acids. Germline CDR1 is LGHNA and CDR2 is YSLEER. V was trimmed by 0 bases and J by 10 bases, leaving 16 bases between them. CDR3 loop: CASSQETTAGGEQFF. CDR3 sequence (DNA): TGCGCCAGCAGCCAAGAGACTACTGCGGGCGGGGAGCAGTTCTTC.

This clonotype was detected many times. This chain joins TRBV4-3 and TRBJ1-2; D gene uncertain. V lost 1 base and J 2 bases, leaving 11 bases between the germline ends. The CDR3 length is 15 residues. Germline V gene lookup returns CDR1 LGHNA and CDR2 YSLEER. CDR3 nucleotides: TGCGCCAGCAGCCAAGGCGGAGGGAACAACTATGGCTACACCTTC. Protein product: CASSQGGGNNYGYTF.

This chain uses TRBV2 with TRBJ2-5; 11 bases are shared with TRBD2. The DNA end lines up better with TRBJ2-1; the J call may be wrong. The CDR3 has 19 residues. CDR1 is SNHLY, CDR2 FYNNEI, per germline. The CDR3 region has the DNA TGTGCCAGCAGTGAACTCCTCACAGGGACTAGCGGACCTCCTGGGGAGCAGTTCTTC. This encodes CASSELLTGTSGPPGEQFF.

This rearrangement joins TRBV29-1 to TRBJ2-7; TRBD2 agrees at 14 bases. The CDR3 loop spans 12 amino acids. Germline V CDR1 and CDR2: SQVTM, ANQGSEA. The V gene end was trimmed by 4 bases and the J gene end by 11 bases; junction bases not matched to a gene: 4. The CDR3 DNA sequence: TGCAGCGTTGGGGGACTAGCGGGAGCTAAGTACTTC. Its translation: CSVGGLAGAKYF.

This clonotype showed up just a few times. The gene calls are TRBV20-1 and TRBJ1-4; 10 bases are shared with TRBD1. CDR1 and CDR2 from the germline V gene are DFQATT and SNEGSKA (reference sequence). This CDR3 is built from 17 residues. V was clipped by 3 bases and J by 3 bases; unmatched bases: 10. As DNA, the CDR3 is TGCAGTGCTAGTCCTATCCCGGGACAGGGGCCTAATGAAAAACTGTTTTTT. This encodes CSASPIPGQGPNEKLFF.

The J gene is TRBJ2-1, the V gene TRBV9; 11 nucleotides line up with TRBD2. The end of the DNA fits TRBJ2-5 better, so the J call may be wrong. The CDR3 extends over 16 amino acids. Germline CDR1 and CDR2: SGDLS and YYNGEE. The CDR3 loop reads CASSVAGTSGQETQYF. The CDR3 DNA is TGTGCCAGCAGCGTAGCTGGGACTAGCGGACAAGAGACCCAGTACTTC.

The chain links TRBV20-1 to TRBJ2-3; no clear D gene. V lost 2 bases, J lost 2 bases, and 23 bases lay in between. Germline CDR1 DFQATT, CDR2 SNEGSKA (reference sequence). The CDR3 spans 18 residues. The CDR3, as DNA: TGCAGTGCTAGATATGGCCCGACAATTGGTGGCTCCACAGATACGCAGTATTTT. This translates into CSARYGPTIGGSTDTQYF.